A single TCR beta chain is shown here with its context. This clonotype was observed a few times. The target of this receptor is not known. Base qualities are not at hand, and no much larger clone is one base apart. This specimen belongs to a study of blood T cells in healthy people across ages (dated by TCRdb to 2015 to 2017). Turning to the overall study: In model experiments, roughly one uniquely barcoded TCR beta cDNA molecule per two T cells was captured by template switching. To avoid experimental bias, donors of different ages were spread randomly across the sequencing lanes. For two donors (one aged 18 to 30 and one aged 80 or older), the study analyzed two additional independent replicas of 1 million unique cDNA reads from the same blood draw. The donors were split into four age groups: young (average around 15 years), middle-aged (about 40), aged (about 62) and long-lived (approximately 80). Using deep sequencing normalized with unique cDNA molecular identifiers, the study measured how TCR beta repertoire diversity changes with age. Results and caveats for the whole study, not just this receptor: Compared with the aged group, more naive CD4+ T cells, fewer expanded clones and increased TCR diversity were shown by the long-lived group, suggesting age selection. Estimates of total diversity based on one million sequenced T cells were considered lower bounds and underestimates. Because donor CMV infection status was unknown, age-related changes in expanded clonotypes were potentially confounded. There was a strong correlation between observed TCR beta diversity and the percentage of naive T cells measured by flow cytometry. As age increased, observed TCR beta diversity per million T cells dropped in a roughly linear way, and a significant reduction was already evident by age roughly 40. Conclusive comparison of naive and antigen-experienced compartments was prevented by the profiling of bulk unsorted PBMCs.

The method behind the library was 5' RACE. The sample was run on an Illumina HiSeq 2500. The second PCR ran for roughly 7 to 12 cycles and used a J-beta primer mix along with a sample-barcoded 5' primer. A template-switch 5' adaptor carrying 12 random nucleotides introduced a unique molecular identifier onto each TCR beta cDNA molecule. At least 2.5 million CDR3-containing paired-end reads were obtained from each sample. All of the RNA was converted into first-strand cDNA using the Mint cDNA synthesis kit, with a TRBC-specific oligonucleotide serving as the primer. Following uracil-DNA glycosylase treatment, a first 18-cycle PCR with universal primers M1SS and BC2_uni_R was performed on all cDNA. Processing in the source paper ran as follows. Normalization of each sample was performed by random selection of 1 million high-quality reads, each carrying a distinct molecular identifier. Reads sharing molecular identifiers were discarded rather than binned into consensus sequences. MiTCR, run with a Q25 quality threshold and the strictest error-elimination algorithm, handled CDR3 identification, clonotype clustering and error correction. A nonparametric unseen species model with Euler transformation was used to estimate lower-bound total TCR beta diversity. TCRdb's own reprocessing of the public reads used fastp at Q25 and MiXCR and kept productive beta chains. Rows merge per CDR3 protein into single entries with the most common DNA and genes. The V and J calls reflect TCRdb's pipeline rather than the authors' work. The sample table holds about 1.8 million distinct CDR3 sequences, of which about 49% were seen once. Around 2.1% of the sample comes from the top ten.

Trimming takes 9 bases from V and 5 bases from J, and the germline ends sit 13 bases apart. Taken from the germline V gene, the CDR1 and CDR2 loops are MGHDK and SYGVNS. The CDR3 spans 12 residues, from the cysteine through the phenylalanine. Just CDR3 DNA is preserved here, 36 bases in frame from base 1. The 39 donors, aged 6 to 90 years, were systemically healthy Caucasian individuals from Russia. Each donor gave 8 to 10 milliliters of peripheral blood, collected into EDTA-treated Vacutainer tubes. Ficoll-Paque density-gradient centrifugation was used to isolate PBMCs, with at least 6.5 million per sample. Trizol reagent was used to extract total RNA from the PBMCs, yielding at least 6 micrograms per sample. Naive CD45RAhigh/CD27high T cell percentages were measured by flow cytometry on a PBMC aliquot from every donor.

Recombination connected TRBV25-1 to TRBJ2-5; the D segment cannot be called with confidence. Sequencing input: blood. The origin of this receptor is a woman in her thirties or forties in good health. The DNA is TGTGCCAGTACTTTTGGCAGGGAGACCCAGTACTTC. This gives the protein CASTFGRETQYF.